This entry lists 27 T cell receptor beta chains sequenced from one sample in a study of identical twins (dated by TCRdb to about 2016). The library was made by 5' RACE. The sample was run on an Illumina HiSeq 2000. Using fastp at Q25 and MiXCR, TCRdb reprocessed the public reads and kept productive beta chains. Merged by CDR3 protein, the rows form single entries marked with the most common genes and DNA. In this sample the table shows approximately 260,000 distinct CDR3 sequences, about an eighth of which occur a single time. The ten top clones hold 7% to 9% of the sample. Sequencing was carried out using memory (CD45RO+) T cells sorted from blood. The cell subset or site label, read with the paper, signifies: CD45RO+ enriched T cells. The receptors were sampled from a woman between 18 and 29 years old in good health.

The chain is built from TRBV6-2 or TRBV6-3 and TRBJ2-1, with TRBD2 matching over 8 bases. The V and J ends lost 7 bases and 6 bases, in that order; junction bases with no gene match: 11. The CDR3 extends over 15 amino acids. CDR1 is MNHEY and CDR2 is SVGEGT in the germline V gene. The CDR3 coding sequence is TGTGCCAGCACCCCAGCGGGAGCCCCTACCAATGAGCAGTTCTTC. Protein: CASTPAGAPTNEQFF.

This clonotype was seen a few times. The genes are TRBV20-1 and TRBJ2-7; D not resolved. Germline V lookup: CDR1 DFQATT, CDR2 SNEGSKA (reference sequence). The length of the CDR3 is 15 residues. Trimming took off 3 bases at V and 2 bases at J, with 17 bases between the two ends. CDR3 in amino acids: CSARARSWTTYEQYF. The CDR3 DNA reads TGCAGTGCTAGGGCGAGGAGCTGGACGACCTACGAGCAGTACTTC.

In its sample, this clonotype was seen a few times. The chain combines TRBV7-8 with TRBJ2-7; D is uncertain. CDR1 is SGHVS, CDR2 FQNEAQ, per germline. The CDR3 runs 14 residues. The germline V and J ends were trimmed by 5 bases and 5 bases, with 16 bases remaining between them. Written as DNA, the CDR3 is TGTGCCAGCAGCACCAGACGGAGCGACCACGAGCAGTACTTC. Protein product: CASSTRRSDHEQYF.

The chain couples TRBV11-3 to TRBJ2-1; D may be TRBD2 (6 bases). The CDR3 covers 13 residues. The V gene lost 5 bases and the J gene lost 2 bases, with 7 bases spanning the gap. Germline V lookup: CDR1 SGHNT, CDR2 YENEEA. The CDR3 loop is CASSPGAYNEQFF. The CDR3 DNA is TGTGCCAGCAGCCCGGGGGCCTACAATGAGCAGTTCTTC. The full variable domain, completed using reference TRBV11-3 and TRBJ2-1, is EAGVVQSPRYKIIEKKQPVAFWCNPISGHNTLYWYLQNLGQGPELLIRYENEEAVDDSQLPKDRFSAERLKGVDSTLKIQPAELGDSAVYLCASSPGAYNEQFFGPGTRLTVL.

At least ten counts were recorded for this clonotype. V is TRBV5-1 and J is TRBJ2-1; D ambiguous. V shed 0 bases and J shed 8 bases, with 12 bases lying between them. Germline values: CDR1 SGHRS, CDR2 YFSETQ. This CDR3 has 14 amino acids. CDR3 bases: TGCGCCAGCAGCTTGGAAGGTGGACGCGATGAGCAGTTCTTC. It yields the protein CASSLEGGRDEQFF.

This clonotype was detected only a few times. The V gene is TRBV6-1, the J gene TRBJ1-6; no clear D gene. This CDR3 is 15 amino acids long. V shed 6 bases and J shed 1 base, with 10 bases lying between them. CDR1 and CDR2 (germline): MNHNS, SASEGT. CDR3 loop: CASRVSRSYNSPLHF. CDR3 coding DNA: TGTGCCAGCAGGGTTAGCAGGTCCTATAATTCACCCCTCCACTTT.

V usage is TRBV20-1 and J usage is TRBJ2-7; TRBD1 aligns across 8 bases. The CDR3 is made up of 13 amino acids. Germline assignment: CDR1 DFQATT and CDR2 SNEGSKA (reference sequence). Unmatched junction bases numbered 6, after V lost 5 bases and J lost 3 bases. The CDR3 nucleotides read TGCAGTGCTCAGGACAGGGTGTTCTACGAGCAGTACTTC. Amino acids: CSAQDRVFYEQYF.

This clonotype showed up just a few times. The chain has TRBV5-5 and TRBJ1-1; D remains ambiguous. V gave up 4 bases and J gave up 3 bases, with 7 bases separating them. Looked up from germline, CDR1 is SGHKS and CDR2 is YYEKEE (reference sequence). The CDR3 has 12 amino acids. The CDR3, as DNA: TGTGCCAGCAGCCTGATGGACACTGAAGCTTTCTTT. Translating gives CASSLMDTEAFF.

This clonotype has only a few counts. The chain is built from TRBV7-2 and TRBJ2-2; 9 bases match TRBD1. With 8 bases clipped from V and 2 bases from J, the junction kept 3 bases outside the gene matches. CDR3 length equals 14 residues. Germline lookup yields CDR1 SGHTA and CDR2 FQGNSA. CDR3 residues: CASQGQGNTGELFF. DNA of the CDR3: TGTGCCAGCCAGGGACAGGGAAACACCGGGGAGCTGTTTTTT.

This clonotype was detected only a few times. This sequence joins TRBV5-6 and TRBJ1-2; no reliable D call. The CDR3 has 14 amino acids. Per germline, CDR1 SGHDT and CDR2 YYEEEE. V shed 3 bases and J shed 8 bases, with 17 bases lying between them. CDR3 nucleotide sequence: TGTGCCAGCAGCTGGCCCTCCATTTCGGACGGCTACACCTTC. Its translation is CASSWPSISDGYTF. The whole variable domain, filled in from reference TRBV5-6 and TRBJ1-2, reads DAGVTQSPTHLIKTRGQQVTLRCSPKSGHDTVSWYQQALGQGPQFIFQYYEEEERQRGNFPDRFSGHQFPNYSSELNVNALLLGDSALYLCASSWPSISDGYTFGSGTRLTVV.

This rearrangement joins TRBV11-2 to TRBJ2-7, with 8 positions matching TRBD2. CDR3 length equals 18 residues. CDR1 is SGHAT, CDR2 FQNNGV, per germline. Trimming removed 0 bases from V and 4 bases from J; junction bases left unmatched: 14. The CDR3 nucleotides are TGTGCCAGCAGCTTAGAAATCCACCCCGGGACTAGTGGTTACGAGCAGTACTTC. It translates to CASSLEIHPGTSGYEQYF.

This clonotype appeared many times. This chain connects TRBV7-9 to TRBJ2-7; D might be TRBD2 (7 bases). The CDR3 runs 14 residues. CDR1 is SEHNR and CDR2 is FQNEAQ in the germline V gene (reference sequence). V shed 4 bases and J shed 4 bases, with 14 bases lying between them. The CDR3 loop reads CASSSTGRVYEQYF. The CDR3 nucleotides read TGTGCCAGCAGCTCTACAGGGAGGGTGTACGAGCAGTACTTC.

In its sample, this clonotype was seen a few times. The CDR3 region has the DNA TGTGCCAGCAGCTTACAGGCCAATGAAAAACTGTTTTTT. This codes for CASSLQANEKLFF. The chain uses TRBV7-3 and TRBJ1-4; D ambiguous. This CDR3 has 13 residues. V gave up 2 bases and J gave up 5 bases, with 6 bases separating them. CDR1 is SGHTA, CDR2 FQGTGA, per germline.

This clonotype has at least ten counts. CDR3 in DNA: TGCGCCAGCAGCTTGGGGAGCGGGAGAACCGGGGAGCTGTTTTTT. It specifies CASSLGSGRTGELFF. The chain employs TRBV5-1 and TRBJ2-2; 8 positions agree with TRBD2. The CDR3 has 15 residues. The V segment lost 0 bases and the J segment 5 bases; nucleotides outside the gene matches: 3. Germline values: CDR1 SGHRS, CDR2 YFSETQ.

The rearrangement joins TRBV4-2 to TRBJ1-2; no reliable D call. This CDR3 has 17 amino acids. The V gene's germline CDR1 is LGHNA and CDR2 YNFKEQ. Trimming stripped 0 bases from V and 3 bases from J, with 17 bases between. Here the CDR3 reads CASSQDPRGGGDYGYTF. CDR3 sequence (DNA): TGTGCCAGCAGCCAAGATCCCCGAGGCGGTGGGGACTATGGCTACACCTTC.

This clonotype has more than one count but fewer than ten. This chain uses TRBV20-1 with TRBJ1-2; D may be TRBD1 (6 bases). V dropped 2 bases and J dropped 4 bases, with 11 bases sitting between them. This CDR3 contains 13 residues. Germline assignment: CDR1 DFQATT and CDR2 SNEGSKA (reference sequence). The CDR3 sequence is CSARTGSPYGYTF. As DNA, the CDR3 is TGCAGTGCTAGAACAGGGTCCCCCTATGGCTACACCTTC.

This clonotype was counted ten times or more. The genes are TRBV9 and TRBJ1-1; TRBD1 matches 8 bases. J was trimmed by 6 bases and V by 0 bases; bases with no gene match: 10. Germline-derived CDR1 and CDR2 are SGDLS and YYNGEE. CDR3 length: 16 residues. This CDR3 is CASSVDAGGGRAEAFF. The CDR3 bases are TGTGCCAGCAGCGTAGATGCAGGGGGCGGGAGGGCTGAAGCTTTCTTT.

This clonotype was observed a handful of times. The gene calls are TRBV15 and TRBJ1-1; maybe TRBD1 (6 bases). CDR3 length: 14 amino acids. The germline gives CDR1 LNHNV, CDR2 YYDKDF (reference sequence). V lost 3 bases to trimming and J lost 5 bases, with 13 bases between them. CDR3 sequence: CATSSPGVVTEAFF. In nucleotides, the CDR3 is TGTGCCACCAGCAGCCCAGGGGTGGTGACTGAAGCTTTCTTT.

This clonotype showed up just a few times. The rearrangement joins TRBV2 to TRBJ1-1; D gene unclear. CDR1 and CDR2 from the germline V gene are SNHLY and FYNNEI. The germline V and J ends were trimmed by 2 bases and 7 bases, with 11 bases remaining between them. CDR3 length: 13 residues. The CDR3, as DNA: TGTGCCAGCAGTGAATCCAGCCGGGGTGAAGCTTTCTTT. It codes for CASSESSRGEAFF. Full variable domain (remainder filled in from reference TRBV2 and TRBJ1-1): EPEVTQTPSHQVTQMGQEVILRCVPISNHLYFYWYRQILGQKVEFLVSFYNNEISEKSEIFDDQFSVERPDGSNFTLKIRSTKLEDSAMYFCASSESSRGEAFFGQGTRLTVV.

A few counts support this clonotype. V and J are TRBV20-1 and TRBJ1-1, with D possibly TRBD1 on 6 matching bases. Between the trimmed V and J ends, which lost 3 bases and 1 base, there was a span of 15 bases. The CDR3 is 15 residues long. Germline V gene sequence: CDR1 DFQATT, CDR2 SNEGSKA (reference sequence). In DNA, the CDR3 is TGCAGTGCTAGTGGGCTTGGGGGCTGGAACACTGAAGCTTTCTTT. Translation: CSASGLGGWNTEAFF.

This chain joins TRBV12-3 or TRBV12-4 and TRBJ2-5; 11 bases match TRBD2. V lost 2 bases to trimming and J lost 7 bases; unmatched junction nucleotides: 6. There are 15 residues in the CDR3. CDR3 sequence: CASSLIAGGLGTQYF. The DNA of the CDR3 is TGTGCCAGCAGTTTAATAGCGGGGGGGCTTGGGACCCAGTACTTC.

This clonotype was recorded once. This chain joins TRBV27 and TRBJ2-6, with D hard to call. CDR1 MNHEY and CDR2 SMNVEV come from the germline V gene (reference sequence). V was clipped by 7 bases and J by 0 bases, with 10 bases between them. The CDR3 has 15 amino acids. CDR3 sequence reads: CASTRVDSGANVLTF. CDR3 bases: TGTGCCAGCACTAGAGTAGACTCTGGGGCCAACGTCCTGACTTTC.

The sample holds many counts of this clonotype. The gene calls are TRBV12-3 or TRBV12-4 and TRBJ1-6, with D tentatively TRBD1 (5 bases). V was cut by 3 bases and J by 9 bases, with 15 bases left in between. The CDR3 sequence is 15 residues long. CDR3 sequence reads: CASSFGQWTRSPLHF. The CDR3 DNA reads TGTGCCAGCAGTTTTGGCCAGTGGACACGTTCACCCCTCCACTTT.

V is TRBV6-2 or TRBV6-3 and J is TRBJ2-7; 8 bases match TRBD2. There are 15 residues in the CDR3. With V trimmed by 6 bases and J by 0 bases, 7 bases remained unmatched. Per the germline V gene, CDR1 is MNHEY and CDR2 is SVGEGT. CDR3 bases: TGTGCCAGCAGCTACACCGGGACTAGCTCCTACGAGCAGTACTTC. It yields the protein CASSYTGTSSYEQYF.

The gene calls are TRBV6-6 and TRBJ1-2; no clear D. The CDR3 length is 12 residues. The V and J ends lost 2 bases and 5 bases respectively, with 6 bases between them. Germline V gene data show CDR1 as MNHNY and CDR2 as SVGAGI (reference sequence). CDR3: CASSYGAYGYTF. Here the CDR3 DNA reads TGTGCCAGCAGTTACGGAGCATATGGCTACACCTTC.

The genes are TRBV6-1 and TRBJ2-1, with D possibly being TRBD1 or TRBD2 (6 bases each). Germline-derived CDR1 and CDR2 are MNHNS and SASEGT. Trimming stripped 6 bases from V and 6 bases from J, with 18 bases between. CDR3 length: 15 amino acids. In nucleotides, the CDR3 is TGTGCCAGCAGGAATGAGGGGGGTCTGGGCAATGAGCAGTTCTTC. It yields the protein CASRNEGGLGNEQFF.

CDR3 DNA sequence: TGCAGTGCTAGAACCCCTCAAACGCCGAAAGCTTTCTTT. It specifies CSARTPQTPKAFF. The V call is TRBV20-1, the J call TRBJ1-1; D unresolved. CDR3 length: 13 residues. Germline assignment: CDR1 DFQATT and CDR2 SNEGSKA (reference sequence). V was shortened by 2 bases and J by 9 bases, with 16 bases between the two germline ends.